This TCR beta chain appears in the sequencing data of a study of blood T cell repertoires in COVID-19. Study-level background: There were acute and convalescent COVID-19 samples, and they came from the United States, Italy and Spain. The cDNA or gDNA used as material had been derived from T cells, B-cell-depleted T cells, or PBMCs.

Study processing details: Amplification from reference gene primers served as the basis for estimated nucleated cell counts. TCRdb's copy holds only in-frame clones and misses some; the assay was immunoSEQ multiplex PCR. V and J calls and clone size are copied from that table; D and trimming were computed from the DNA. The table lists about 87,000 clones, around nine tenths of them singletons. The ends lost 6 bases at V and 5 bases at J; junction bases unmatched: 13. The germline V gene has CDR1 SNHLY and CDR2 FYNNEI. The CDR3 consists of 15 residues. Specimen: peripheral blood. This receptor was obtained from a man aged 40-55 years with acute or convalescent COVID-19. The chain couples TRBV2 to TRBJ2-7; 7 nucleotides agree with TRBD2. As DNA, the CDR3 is TGTGCCAGCAGGGGAGGAAGTGGGAGGGAACACGAGCAGTACTTC. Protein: CASRGGSGREHEQYF. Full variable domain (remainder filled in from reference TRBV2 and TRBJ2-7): EPEVTQTPSHQVTQMGQEVILRCVPISNHLYFYWYRQILGQKVEFLVSFYNNEISEKSEIFDDQFSVERPDGSNFTLKIRSTKLEDSAMYFCASRGGSGREHEQYFGPGTRLTVT.